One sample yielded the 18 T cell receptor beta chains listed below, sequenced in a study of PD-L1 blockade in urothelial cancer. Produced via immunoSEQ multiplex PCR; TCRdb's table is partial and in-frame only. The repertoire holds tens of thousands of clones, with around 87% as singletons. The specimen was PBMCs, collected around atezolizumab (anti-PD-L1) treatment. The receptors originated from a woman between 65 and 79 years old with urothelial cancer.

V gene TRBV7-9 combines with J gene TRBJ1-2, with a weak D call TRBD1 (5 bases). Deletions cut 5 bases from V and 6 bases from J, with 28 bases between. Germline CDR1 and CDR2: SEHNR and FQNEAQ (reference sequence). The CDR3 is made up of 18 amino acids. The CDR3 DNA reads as TGTGCCAGCAGCCTCCTGGGGCGCGGTGTGGGTAGCTCGGATGGCTACACCTTC. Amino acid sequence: CASSLLGRGVGSSDGYTF. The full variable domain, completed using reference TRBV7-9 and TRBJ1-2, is DTGVSQNPRHKITKRGQNVTFRCDPISEHNRLYWYRQTLGQGPEFLTYFQNEAQLEKSRLLSDRFSAERPKGSFSTLEIQRTEQGDSAMYLCASSLLGRGVGSSDGYTFGSGTRLTVV.

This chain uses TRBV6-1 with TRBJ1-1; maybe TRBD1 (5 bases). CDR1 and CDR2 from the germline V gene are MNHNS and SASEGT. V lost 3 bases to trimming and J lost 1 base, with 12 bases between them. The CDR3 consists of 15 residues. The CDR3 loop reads CASSDFGRENTEAFF. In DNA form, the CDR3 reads TGTGCCAGCAGTGACTTTGGCAGGGAGAACACTGAAGCTTTCTTT.

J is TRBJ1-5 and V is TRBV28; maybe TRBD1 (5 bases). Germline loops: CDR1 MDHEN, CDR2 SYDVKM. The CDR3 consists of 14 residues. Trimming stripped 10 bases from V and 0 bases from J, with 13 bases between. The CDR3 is CAIRDRYSNQPQHF. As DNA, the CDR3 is TGTGCCATCCGAGACAGATATAGCAATCAGCCCCAGCATTTT.

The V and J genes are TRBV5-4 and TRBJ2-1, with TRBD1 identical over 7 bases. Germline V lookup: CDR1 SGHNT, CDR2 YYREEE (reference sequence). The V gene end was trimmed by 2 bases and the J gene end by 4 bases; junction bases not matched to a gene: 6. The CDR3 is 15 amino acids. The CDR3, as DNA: TGTGCCAGCAGCTTACCGACAGGGTTGTACAATGAGCAGTTCTTC. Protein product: CASSLPTGLYNEQFF.

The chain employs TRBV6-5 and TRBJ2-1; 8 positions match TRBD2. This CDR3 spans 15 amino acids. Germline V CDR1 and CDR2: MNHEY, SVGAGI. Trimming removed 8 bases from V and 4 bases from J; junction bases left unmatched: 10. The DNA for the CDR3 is TGTGCCAGCCAAAGGCGGGGGGAACTATACAATGAGCAGTTCTTC. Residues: CASQRRGELYNEQFF.

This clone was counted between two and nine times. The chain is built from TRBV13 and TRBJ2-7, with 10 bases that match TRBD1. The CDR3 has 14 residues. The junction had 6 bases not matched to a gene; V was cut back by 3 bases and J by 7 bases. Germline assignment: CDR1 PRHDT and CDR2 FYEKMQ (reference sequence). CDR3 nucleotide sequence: TGTGCCAGCAGCTTGGGGACAGGGGTAGAGGAGCAGTACTTC. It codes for CASSLGTGVEEQYF.

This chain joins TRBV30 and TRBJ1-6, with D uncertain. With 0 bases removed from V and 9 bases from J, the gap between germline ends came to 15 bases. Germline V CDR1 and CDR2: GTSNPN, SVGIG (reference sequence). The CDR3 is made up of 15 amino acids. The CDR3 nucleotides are TGTGCCTGGAGTGTTGGGAGGACTATAGGTTCACCCCTCCACTTT. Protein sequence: CAWSVGRTIGSPLHF.

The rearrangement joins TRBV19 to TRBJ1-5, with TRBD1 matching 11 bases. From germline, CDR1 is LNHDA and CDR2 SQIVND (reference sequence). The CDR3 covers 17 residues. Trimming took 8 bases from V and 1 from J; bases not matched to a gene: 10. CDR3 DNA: TGTGCCAGTGGGGGACAGGGGGTAAGCGGAAGCAATCAGCCCCAGCATTTT. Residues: CASGGQGVSGSNQPQHF.

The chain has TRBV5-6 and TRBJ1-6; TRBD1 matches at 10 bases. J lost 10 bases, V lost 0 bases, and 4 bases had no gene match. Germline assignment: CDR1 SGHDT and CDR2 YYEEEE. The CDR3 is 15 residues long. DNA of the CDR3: TGTGCCAGCAGCTTGGTGACAGGGGGCGGGTCACCCCTCCACTTT. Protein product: CASSLVTGGGSPLHF.

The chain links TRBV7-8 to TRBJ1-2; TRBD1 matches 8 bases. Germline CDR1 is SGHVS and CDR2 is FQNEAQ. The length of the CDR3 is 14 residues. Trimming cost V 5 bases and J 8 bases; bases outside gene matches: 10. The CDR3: CASSTGTGGAGYTF. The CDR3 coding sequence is TGTGCCAGCAGCACCGGGACAGGAGGTGCGGGCTACACCTTC.

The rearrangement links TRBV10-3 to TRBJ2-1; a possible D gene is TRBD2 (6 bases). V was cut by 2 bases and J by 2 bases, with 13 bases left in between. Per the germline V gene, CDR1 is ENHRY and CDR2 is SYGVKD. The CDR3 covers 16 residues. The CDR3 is CAISETRGSAYNEQFF. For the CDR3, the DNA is TGTGCCATCAGTGAGACCCGGGGGAGTGCCTACAATGAGCAGTTCTTC.

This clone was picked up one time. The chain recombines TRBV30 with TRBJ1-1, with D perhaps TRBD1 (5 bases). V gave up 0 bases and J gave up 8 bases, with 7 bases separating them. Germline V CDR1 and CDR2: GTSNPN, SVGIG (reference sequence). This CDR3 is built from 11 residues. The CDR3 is CAWSVGAEAFF. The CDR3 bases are TGTGCCTGGAGTGTAGGGGCCGAAGCTTTCTTT.

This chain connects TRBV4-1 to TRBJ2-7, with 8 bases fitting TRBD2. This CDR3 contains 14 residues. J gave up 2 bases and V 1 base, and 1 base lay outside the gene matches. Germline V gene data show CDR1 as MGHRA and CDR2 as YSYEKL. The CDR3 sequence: CASSQGTSPYEQYF. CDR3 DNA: TGCGCCAGCAGCCAAGGGACTAGCCCCTACGAGCAGTACTTC.

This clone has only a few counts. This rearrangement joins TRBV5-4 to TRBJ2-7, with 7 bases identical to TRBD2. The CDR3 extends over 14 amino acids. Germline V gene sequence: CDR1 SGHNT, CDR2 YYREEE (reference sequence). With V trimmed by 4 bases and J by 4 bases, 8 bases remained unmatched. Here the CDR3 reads CASSKREGRYEQYF. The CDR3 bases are TGTGCCAGCAGCAAAAGGGAGGGAAGGTACGAGCAGTACTTC.

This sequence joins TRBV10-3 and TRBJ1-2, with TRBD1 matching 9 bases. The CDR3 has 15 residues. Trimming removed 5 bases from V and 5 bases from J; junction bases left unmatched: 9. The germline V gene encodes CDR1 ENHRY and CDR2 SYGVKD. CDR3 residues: CAISNPGQGVYGYTF. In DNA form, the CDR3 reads TGTGCCATCAGTAATCCGGGACAGGGTGTGTATGGCTACACCTTC.

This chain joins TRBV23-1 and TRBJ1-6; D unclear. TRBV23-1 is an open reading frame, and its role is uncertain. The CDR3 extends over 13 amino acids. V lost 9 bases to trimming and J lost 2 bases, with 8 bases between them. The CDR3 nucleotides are TGCGCCAGAGAAAAGCCCTATAATTCACCCCTCCACTTT. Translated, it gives CAREKPYNSPLHF.

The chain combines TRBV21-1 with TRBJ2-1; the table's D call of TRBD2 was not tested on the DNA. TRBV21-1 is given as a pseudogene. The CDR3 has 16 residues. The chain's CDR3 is CASRRCVPGIGDEQFF. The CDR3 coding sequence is TGTGCCAGCAGGCGGTGTGTGCCTGGAATTGGCGATGAGCAGTTCTTC.

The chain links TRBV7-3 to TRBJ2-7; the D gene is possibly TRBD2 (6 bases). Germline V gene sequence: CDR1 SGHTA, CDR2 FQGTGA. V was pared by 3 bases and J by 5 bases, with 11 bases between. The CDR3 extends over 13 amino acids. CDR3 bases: TGTGCCAGCAGCTTGGGGGGTCGGGACGAGCAGTACTTC. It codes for CASSLGGRDEQYF.